This TCR beta chain was identified during a study of blood T cell repertoires in COVID-19. The wider study: COVID-19 samples from acute and convalescent phases originated in the United States, Italy and Spain. The analysed material was cDNA or gDNA that came from T cells, B-cell-depleted T cells, or PBMCs.

In the source study's methods: The assay estimated nucleated cells by amplifying reference gene primers. Measured with immunoSEQ multiplex PCR; TCRdb has only the in-frame clones, and not every one. The DNA gave D and trimming, while V, J and clone size come from that table. The sample yields hundreds of thousands of clones, roughly 90% seen once. The CDR3 runs 11 residues. V trimming: 3 bases; J trimming: 12 bases; junction bases outside the gene matches: 3. Germline loops: CDR1 GTSNPN, CDR2 SVGIG (reference sequence). The sequencing input was peripheral blood. The TCR originated in a man aged 40-49 years with acute or convalescent COVID-19. The rearrangement uses TRBV30 and TRBJ2-1, with 9 bases that match TRBD1. The CDR3 nucleotides are TGTGCCTGGAGAGCGGACAGGGGGCAGTTCTTC. This encodes CAWRADRGQFF.